This T cell receptor beta chain was identified in a study of T cell responses to AZD1222 COVID-19 vaccine. The overall study: Doses given second, at about 4 or about 12 weeks, were pooled.

Assay: immunoSEQ multiplex PCR; the TCRdb copy retains only in-frame clones and omits some. The table shows about 150,000 clones, with 90% to 95% occurring only once. On this clone: Its target is not known.

The CDR3 contains 17 residues. J gave up 6 bases and V 4 bases, and 7 bases lay outside the gene matches. The germline V gene has CDR1 SGHTA and CDR2 FQGNSA. Study-level findings and limits: Among the donors, most were white British and more were female, and clonal diversity was possibly underestimated.

V and J are TRBV7-2 and TRBJ2-1, with 15 bases fitting TRBD2. The starting material was peripheral blood, obtained on day 0 of AZD1222 vaccination. The clonotype comes from an adult in good health. The CDR3 region has the DNA TGTGCCAGCAGCTCTGGACTAGCGGGAGGGGCCCCCAATGAGCAGTTCTTC. Its protein is CASSSGLAGGAPNEQFF.